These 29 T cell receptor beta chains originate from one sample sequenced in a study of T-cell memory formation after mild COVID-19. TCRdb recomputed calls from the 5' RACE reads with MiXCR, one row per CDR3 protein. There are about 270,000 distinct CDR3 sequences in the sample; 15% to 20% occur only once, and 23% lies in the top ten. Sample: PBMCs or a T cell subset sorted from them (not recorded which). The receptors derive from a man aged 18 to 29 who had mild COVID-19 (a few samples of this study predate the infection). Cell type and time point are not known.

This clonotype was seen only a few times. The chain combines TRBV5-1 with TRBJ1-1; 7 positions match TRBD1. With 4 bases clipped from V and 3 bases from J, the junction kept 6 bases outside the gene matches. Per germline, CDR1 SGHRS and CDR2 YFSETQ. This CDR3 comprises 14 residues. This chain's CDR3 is CASSPEGAYTEAFF. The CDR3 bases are TGCGCCAGCAGCCCCGAGGGGGCGTACACTGAAGCTTTCTTT.

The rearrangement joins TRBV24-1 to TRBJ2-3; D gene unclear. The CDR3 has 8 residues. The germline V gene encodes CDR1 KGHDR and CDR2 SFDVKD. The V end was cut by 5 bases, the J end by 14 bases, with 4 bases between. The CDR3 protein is CATSVSYF. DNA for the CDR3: TGTGCCACCAGTGTATCGTATTTT.

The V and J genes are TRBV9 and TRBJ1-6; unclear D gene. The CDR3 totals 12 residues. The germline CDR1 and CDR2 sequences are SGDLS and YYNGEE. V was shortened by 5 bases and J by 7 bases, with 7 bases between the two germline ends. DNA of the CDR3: TGTGCCAGCAGAACCGGAAATTCACCCCTCCACTTT. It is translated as CASRTGNSPLHF.

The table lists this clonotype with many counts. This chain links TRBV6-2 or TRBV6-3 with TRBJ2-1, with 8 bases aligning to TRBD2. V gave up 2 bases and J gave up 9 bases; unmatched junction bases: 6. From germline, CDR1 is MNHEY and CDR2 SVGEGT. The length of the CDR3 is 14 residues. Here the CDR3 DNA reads TGTGCCAGCAGTTACACGCGGCTAGCGGGTGAGCAGTTCTTC. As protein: CASSYTRLAGEQFF.

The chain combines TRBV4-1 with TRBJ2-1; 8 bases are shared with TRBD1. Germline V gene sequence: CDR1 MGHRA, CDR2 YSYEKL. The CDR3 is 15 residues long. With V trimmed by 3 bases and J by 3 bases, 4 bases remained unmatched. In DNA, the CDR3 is TGCGCCAGCAGCCAGACAGGGGACGTCTACAATGAGCAGTTCTTC. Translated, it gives CASSQTGDVYNEQFF.

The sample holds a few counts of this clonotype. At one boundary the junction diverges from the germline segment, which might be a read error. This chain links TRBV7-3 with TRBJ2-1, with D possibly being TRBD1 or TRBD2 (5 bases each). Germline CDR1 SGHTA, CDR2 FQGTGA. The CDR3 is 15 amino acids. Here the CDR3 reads CASSVTGPGTNEQFF. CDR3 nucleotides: TGTGCCAGCAGCGTAACGGGACCCGGCACCAATGAGCAGTTCTTC.

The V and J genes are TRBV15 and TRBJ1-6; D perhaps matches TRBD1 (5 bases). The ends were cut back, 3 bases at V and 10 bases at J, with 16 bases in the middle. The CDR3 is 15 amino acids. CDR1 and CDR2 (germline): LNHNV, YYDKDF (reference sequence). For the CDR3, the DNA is TGTGCCACCAGCAGGGAGCTTGGGGGACGGTCACCCCTCCACTTT. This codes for CATSRELGGRSPLHF.

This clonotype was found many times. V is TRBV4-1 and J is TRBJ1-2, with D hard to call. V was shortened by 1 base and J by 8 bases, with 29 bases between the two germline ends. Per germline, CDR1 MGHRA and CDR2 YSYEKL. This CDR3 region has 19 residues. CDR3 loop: CASSQVFPLFGNIGAGYTF. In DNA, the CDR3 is TGCGCCAGCAGCCAAGTCTTCCCTTTGTTCGGGAATATCGGTGCGGGCTACACCTTC.

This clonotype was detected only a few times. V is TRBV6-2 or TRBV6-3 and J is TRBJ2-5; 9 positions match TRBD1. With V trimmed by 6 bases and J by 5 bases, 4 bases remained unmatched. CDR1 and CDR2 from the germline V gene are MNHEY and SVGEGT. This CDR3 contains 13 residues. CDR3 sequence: CASRPTGGETQYF. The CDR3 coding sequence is TGTGCCAGCAGACCGACAGGGGGTGAGACCCAGTACTTC.

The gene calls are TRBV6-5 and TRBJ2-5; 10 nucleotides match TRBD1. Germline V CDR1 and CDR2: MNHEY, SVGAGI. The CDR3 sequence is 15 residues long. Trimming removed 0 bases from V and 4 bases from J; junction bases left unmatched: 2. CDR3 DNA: TGTGCCAGCAGTTACTCGACAGGGGGCGGAGAGACCCAGTACTTC. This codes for CASSYSTGGGETQYF.

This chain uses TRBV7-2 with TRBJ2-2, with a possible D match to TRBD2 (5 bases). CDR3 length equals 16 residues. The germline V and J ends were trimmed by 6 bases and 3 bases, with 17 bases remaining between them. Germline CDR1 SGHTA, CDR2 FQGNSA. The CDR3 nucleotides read TGTGCCAGCAGGGCCCCGAGGACTCAATACACCGGGGAGCTGTTTTTT. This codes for CASRAPRTQYTGELFF.

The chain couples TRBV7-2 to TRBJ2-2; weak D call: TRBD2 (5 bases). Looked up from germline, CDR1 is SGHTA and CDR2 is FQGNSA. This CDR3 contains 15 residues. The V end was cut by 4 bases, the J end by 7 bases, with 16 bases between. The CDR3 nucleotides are TGTGCCAGCAGCTGGCCCTCCTTTGGGAGCGGGGAGCTGTTTTTT. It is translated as CASSWPSFGSGELFF.

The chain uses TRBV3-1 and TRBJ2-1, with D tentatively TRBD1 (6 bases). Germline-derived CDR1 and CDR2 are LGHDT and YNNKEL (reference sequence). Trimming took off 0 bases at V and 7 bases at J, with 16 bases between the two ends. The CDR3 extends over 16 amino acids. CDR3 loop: CASSQDGAGARNEQFF. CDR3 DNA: TGTGCCAGCAGCCAAGATGGGGCAGGGGCGAGGAATGAGCAGTTCTTC.

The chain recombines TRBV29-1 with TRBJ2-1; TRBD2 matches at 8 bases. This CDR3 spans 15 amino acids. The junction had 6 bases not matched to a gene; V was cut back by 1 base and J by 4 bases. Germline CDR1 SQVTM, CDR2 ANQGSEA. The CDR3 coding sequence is TGCAGCGTTGAAGGTCTCGGGGGGGCTTACAATGAGCAGTTCTTC. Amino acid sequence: CSVEGLGGAYNEQFF.

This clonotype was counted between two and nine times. CDR3 residues: CSATNSGDQPQHF. The CDR3 DNA sequence: TGCAGTGCTACAAACTCGGGAGATCAGCCCCAGCATTTT. The rearrangement links TRBV20-1 to TRBJ1-5, with unresolved D. Germline assignment: CDR1 DFQATT and CDR2 SNEGSKA (reference sequence). Trimming pared 4 bases from V and 5 bases from J, leaving 12 bases between. The CDR3 totals 13 residues.

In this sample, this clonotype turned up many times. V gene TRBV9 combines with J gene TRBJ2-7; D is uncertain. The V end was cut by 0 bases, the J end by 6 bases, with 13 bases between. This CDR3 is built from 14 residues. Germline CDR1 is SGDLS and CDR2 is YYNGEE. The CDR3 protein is CASSVDSLRAEQYF. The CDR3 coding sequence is TGTGCCAGCAGCGTAGATAGCCTGCGCGCCGAGCAGTACTTC.

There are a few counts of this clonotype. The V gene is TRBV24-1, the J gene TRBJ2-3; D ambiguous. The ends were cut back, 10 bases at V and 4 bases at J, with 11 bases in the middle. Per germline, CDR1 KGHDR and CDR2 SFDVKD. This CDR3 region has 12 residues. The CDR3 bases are TGTGCCACTTCAGGTGGGGCAGATACGCAGTATTTT. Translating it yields CATSGGADTQYF.

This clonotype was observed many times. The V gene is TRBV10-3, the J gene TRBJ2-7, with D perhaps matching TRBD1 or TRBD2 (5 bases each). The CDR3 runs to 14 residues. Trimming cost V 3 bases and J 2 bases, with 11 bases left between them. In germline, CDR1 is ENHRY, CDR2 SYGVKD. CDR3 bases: TGTGCCATCAGTGAAGGGCAGGGAGCCTACGAGCAGTACTTC. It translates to CAISEGQGAYEQYF.

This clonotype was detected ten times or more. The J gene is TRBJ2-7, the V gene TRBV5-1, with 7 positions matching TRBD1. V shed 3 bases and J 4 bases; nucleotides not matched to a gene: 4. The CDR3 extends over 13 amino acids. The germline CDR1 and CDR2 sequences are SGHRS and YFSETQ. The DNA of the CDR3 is TGCGCCAGCAGCTCGGGACAGCCATACGAGCAGTACTTC. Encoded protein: CASSSGQPYEQYF.

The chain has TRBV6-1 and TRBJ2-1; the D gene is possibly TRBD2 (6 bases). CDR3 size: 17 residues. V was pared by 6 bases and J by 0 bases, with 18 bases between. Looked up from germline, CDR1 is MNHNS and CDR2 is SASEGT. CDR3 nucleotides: TGTGCCAGCAGCGAACCCGCGGGGTTGAGCTCCTACAATGAGCAGTTCTTC. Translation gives CASSEPAGLSSYNEQFF.

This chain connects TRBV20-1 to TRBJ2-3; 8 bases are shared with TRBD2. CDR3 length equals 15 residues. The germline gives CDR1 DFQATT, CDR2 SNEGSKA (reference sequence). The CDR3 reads CRSTSGISSTDTQYF. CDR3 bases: TGCAGGAGCACTAGCGGAATATCTAGCACAGATACGCAGTATTTT.

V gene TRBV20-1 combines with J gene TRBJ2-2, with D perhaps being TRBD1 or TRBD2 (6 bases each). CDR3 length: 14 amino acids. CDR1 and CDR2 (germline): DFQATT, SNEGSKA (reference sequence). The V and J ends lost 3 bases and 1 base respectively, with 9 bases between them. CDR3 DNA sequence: TGCAGTGCTAGGGAGGGACAGAACACCGGGGAGCTGTTTTTT. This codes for CSAREGQNTGELFF.

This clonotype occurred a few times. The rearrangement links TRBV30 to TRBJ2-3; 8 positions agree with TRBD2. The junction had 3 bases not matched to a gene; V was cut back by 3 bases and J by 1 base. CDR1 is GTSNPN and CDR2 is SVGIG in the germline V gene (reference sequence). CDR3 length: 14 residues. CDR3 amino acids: CAWRTSGRTDTQYF. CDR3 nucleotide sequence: TGTGCCTGGAGAACTAGCGGACGCACAGATACGCAGTATTTT.

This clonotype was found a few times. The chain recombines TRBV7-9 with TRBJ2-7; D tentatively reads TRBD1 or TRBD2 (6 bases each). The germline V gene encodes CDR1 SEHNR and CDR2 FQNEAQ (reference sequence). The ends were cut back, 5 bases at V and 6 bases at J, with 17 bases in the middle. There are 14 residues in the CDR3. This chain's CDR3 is CASSHGGPAAEQYV. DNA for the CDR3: TGTGCCAGCAGCCACGGGGGCCCTGCCGCCGAGCAGTACGTC.

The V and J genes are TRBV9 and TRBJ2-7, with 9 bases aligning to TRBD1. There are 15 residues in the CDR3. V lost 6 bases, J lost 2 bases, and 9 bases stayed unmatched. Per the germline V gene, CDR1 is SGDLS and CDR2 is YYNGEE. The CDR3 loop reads CASNLDGTGTYEQYF. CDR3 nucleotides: TGTGCCAGCAACCTAGACGGGACAGGGACCTACGAGCAGTACTTC. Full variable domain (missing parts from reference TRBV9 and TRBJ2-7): DSGVTQTPKHLITATGQRVTLRCSPRSGDLSVYWYQQSLDQGLQFLIQYYNGEERAKGNILERFSAQQFPDLHSELNLSSLELGDSALYFCASNLDGTGTYEQYFGPGTRLTVT.

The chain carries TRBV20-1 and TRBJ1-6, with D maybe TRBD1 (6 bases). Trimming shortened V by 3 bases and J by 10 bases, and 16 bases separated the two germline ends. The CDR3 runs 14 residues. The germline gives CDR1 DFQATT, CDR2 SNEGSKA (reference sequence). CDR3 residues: CSASQNRDSSPLHF. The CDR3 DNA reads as TGCAGTGCTAGCCAAAACAGGGATAGCTCACCCCTCCACTTT.

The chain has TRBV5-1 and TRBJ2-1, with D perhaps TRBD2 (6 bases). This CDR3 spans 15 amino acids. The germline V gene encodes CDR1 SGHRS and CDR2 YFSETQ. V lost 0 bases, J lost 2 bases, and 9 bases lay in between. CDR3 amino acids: CASSLDGGTYNEQFF. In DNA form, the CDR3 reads TGCGCCAGCAGCTTGGATGGGGGGACCTACAATGAGCAGTTCTTC.

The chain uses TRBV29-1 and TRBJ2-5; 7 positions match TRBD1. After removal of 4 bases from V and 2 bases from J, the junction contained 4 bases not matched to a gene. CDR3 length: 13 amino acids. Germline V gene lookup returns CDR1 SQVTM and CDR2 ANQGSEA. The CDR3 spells CSVGPGGQETQYF. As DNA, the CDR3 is TGCAGCGTTGGGCCAGGGGGTCAAGAGACCCAGTACTTC.

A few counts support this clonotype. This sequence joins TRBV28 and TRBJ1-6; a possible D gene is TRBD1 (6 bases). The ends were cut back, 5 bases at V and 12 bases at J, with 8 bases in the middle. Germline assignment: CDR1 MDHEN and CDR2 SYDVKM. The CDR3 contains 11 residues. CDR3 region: CASSLTGPLHF. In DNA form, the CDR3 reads TGTGCCAGCAGTCTGACAGGACCCCTCCACTTT.